The 23 T cell receptor beta chains presented below share a single source sample, sequenced in a study of vaccination and CD4 T cells after COVID-19. No antigen has been identified for these receptors. Documented treatment: roughly 10-day PBMC culture with coronavirus spike peptide pools or control peptides (ViraFEST assay). Harvesting of the unexposed donor's CD4+ T cells predated the COVID-19 pandemic (2011-2018). Cultured CD4+ T cells had their DNA profiled by the Oncomine TCR Beta short-read assay. From the PCR reads, TCRdb called clonotypes with MiXCR, one entry per CDR3 protein. The sample lists roughly 7,000 distinct CDR3 sequences, under 60% seen once, with under 40% in the top ten. The sample was CD4+ T cells from blood, cultured in vitro. The origin of the receptors is a human donor in good health.

V and J are TRBV6-1 and TRBJ1-1; 11 positions match TRBD1. Germline V gene sequence: CDR1 MNHNS, CDR2 SASEGT. CDR3 length: 14 amino acids. Trimming at V came to 6 bases and at J to 7 bases, leaving 7 bases not matched to a gene. The CDR3 here is CASSLDRGHGEAFF. CDR3 DNA: TGTGCCAGCAGCTTGGACAGGGGGCATGGTGAAGCTTTCTTT.

The gene calls are TRBV19 and TRBJ1-2; unclear D gene. Germline V gene sequence: CDR1 LNHDA, CDR2 SQIVND (reference sequence). Trimming cost V 5 bases and J 10 bases, with 32 bases left between them. The CDR3 runs to 18 residues. The CDR3 nucleotides are TGTGCCAGTAGTCACCGCTCTCAGTCCCAAGTCCGTTTTGGTTTCTACACCTTC. Residues: CASSHRSQSQVRFGFYTF.

The chain recombines TRBV2 with TRBJ1-5; tentatively, D is TRBD1 (6 bases). The V gene's germline CDR1 is SNHLY and CDR2 FYNNEI. V was clipped by 5 bases and J by 2 bases, with 13 bases between them. The CDR3 runs to 15 residues. In nucleotides, the CDR3 is TGTGCCAGCAGTTTCACAGGGACGCGCAATCAGCCCCAGCATTTT. Amino acids: CASSFTGTRNQPQHF.

This clonotype occurred once. The CDR3 coding sequence is TGTGCCATCCAGGGGTTTACTGAAGCTTTCTTT. Its protein product is CAIQGFTEAFF. The chain combines TRBV12-3 or TRBV12-4 with TRBJ1-1; D is perhaps TRBD1 (6 bases). The V and J ends lost 10 bases and 5 bases respectively, with 11 bases between them. The CDR3 length is 11 residues.

This chain uses TRBV10-3 with TRBJ1-5; D is uncertain. Germline V lookup: CDR1 ENHRY, CDR2 SYGVKD. The CDR3 length is 14 residues. The V end lost 3 bases, the J end lost 2 bases, and 8 bases lay between the germline ends. This CDR3 reads CAISDRGGNQPQHF. CDR3 coding DNA: TGTGCCATCAGTGACAGAGGAGGCAATCAGCCCCAGCATTTT.

This clonotype turned up a few times. The chain employs TRBV5-1 and TRBJ1-2, with 8 bases lining up with TRBD1. The CDR3 contains 14 residues. V was pared by 4 bases and J by 8 bases, with 10 bases of the junction left unmatched. CDR1 and CDR2 from the germline V gene are SGHRS and YFSETQ. The CDR3 spells CASSPGQGYLGYTF. Here the CDR3 DNA reads TGCGCCAGCAGCCCTGGACAGGGATATTTGGGCTACACCTTC.

The J gene is TRBJ1-2, the V gene TRBV19; 8 positions agree with TRBD1. The CDR3 totals 15 residues. Germline CDR1 LNHDA, CDR2 SQIVND (reference sequence). J lost 7 bases, V lost 4 bases, and 11 bases had no gene match. Written as DNA, the CDR3 is TGTGCCAGTAGTACAGGGGGCGCGGAGACGTCTGGCTACACCTTC. This encodes CASSTGGAETSGYTF.

This clonotype was found once. The V gene is TRBV7-3, the J gene TRBJ2-3; no reliable D call. The germline V gene has CDR1 SGHTA and CDR2 FQGTGA. The CDR3 extends over 14 amino acids. Trimming removed 4 bases at V and 4 bases at J, with 12 bases between. CDR3 loop: CASSSLASADTQYF. CDR3 sequence (DNA): TGTGCCAGCAGCTCCTTGGCCTCGGCAGATACGCAGTATTTT.

The CDR3 loop is CSVAGGLTGGTGYTF. The CDR3 DNA reads as TGCAGTGTGGCGGGTGGCCTTACAGGGGGCACGGGCTACACCTTC. J is TRBJ1-2 and V is TRBV20-1, with 9 bases identical to TRBD1. Losses at the gene ends were 7 bases for V and 8 bases for J; bases not matched to a gene: 17. CDR1 DFQATT and CDR2 SNEGSKA come from the germline V gene (reference sequence). The CDR3 loop spans 15 amino acids.

The chain recombines TRBV5-1 with TRBJ2-3, with D unclear. CDR1 is SGHRS and CDR2 is YFSETQ in the germline V gene. Trimming left V 4 bases short and J 4 bases short, with 10 bases between. The length of the CDR3 is 13 residues. The DNA of the CDR3 is TGCGCCAGCAGCACGGCAGGCGCAGATACGCAGTATTTT. Amino acid sequence: CASSTAGADTQYF.

This clonotype showed up just a few times. The V and J genes are TRBV6-1 and TRBJ1-5, with 9 bases aligning to TRBD1. This CDR3 region has 15 residues. Germline V CDR1 and CDR2: MNHNS, SASEGT. V shed 5 bases, J shed 6 bases, and the junction held 8 bases outside the gene matches. CDR3 DNA sequence: TGTGCCAGCAGTACCAGGACAGGGGATCTTCAGCCCCAGCATTTT. This gives the protein CASSTRTGDLQPQHF.

This chain joins TRBV10-2 and TRBJ1-2, with D perhaps matching TRBD1 (6 bases). The CDR3 totals 13 residues. Per germline, CDR1 WSHSY and CDR2 SAAADI. V lost 8 bases and J lost 8, with 18 bases in between. As DNA, the CDR3 is TGCGCCAGCGAGGACCAAGCAGGGGTAGGCTACACCTTC. This encodes CASEDQAGVGYTF.

This chain joins TRBV6-1 and TRBJ1-5, with D possibly matching TRBD1 (6 bases). Per the germline V gene, CDR1 is MNHNS and CDR2 is SASEGT. Between the trimmed V and J ends, which lost 8 bases and 3 bases, there was a span of 20 bases. CDR3 length equals 16 residues. This chain's CDR3 is CASLETGSIDNQPQHF. CDR3 in DNA: TGTGCCAGCCTTGAAACAGGGTCAATTGACAATCAGCCCCAGCATTTT.

This chain uses TRBV7-3 with TRBJ2-5, with D perhaps TRBD2 (5 bases). CDR1 and CDR2 (germline): SGHTA, FQGTGA. Between the trimmed V and J ends, which lost 5 bases and 4 bases, there was a span of 14 bases. The CDR3 has 14 residues. CDR3 residues: CASSPTGSGETQYF. The CDR3 nucleotides are TGTGCCAGCAGCCCGACGGGGTCTGGAGAGACCCAGTACTTC.

Judged by abundance, this clonotype is hyperexpanded. CDR3 amino acids: CSALDRKQYF. CDR3 nucleotides: TGCAGTGCGTTGGACAGAAAGCAGTATTTT. The chain is built from TRBV20-1 and TRBJ2-3; D might be TRBD1 (6 bases). CDR3 size: 10 residues. V lost 6 bases and J 11 bases, leaving 12 bases between the germline ends. Germline-derived CDR1 and CDR2 are DFQATT and SNEGSKA (reference sequence).

This chain connects TRBV20-1 to TRBJ2-2; 8 bases map to TRBD1. Trimming cost V 2 bases and J 5 bases; bases outside gene matches: 7. The germline CDR1 and CDR2 sequences are DFQATT and SNEGSKA (reference sequence). The CDR3 is 15 residues long. The CDR3 loop reads CSARLDRASTGELFF. For the CDR3, the DNA is TGCAGTGCTAGATTGGACAGGGCTTCAACCGGGGAGCTGTTTTTT.

V and J are TRBV7-9 and TRBJ1-2; weak D call: TRBD1 (6 bases). This CDR3 region has 15 residues. The germline V gene has CDR1 SEHNR and CDR2 FQNEAQ (reference sequence). The V and J ends lost 5 bases and 4 bases respectively, with 17 bases between them. The CDR3 nucleotides are TGTGCCAGCAGCCCCCGGGGGGGGCAGGCCTATGGCTACACCTTC. Amino acid sequence: CASSPRGGQAYGYTF.

V usage is TRBV6-2 or TRBV6-3 and J usage is TRBJ1-5, with 7 bases matching TRBD1. V lost 11 bases, J lost 7 bases, and 14 bases stayed unmatched. Germline CDR1 MNHEY, CDR2 SVGEGT. The CDR3 contains 14 residues. The CDR3 loop reads CAGNLRQGRQPQHF. CDR3 in DNA: TGTGCCGGGAATCTTAGACAGGGAAGACAGCCCCAGCATTTT.

This clonotype was picked up a small number of times. The chain is built from TRBV7-2 and TRBJ2-5; D remains ambiguous. The V end lost 1 base, the J end lost 4 bases, and 7 bases lay between the germline ends. The germline V gene encodes CDR1 SGHTA and CDR2 FQGNSA. This CDR3 has 13 amino acids. In DNA, the CDR3 is TGTGCCAGCAGCTTAGAACTAATAGAGACCCAGTACTTC. The encoded protein is CASSLELIETQYF.

V usage is TRBV27 and J usage is TRBJ2-3; weak D call: TRBD1 (6 bases). CDR3 length equals 14 residues. The ends were cut back, 3 bases at V and 3 bases at J, with 10 bases in the middle. Germline V gene sequence: CDR1 MNHEY, CDR2 SMNVEV (reference sequence). The CDR3 sequence: CASSFSGATDTQYF. CDR3 bases: TGTGCCAGCAGTTTCTCAGGGGCGACAGATACGCAGTATTTT.

This clonotype was found a few times. The chain couples TRBV14 to TRBJ1-1, with D perhaps TRBD1 (6 bases). Germline CDR1 is SGHDN and CDR2 is FVKESK. CDR3 length equals 15 residues. The ends were cut back, 1 base at V and 3 bases at J, with 12 bases in the middle. The CDR3 protein is CASSQVPGADTEAFF. The CDR3 DNA sequence: TGTGCCAGCAGCCAAGTCCCGGGGGCAGACACTGAAGCTTTCTTT. The full variable domain, its missing parts supplied by reference TRBV14 and TRBJ1-1, is EAGVTQFPSHSVIEKGQTVTLRCDPISGHDNLYWYRRVMGKEIKFLLHFVKESKQDESGMPNNRFLAERTGGTYSTLKVQPAELEDSGVYFCASSQVPGADTEAFFGQGTRLTVV.

This chain links TRBV7-9 with TRBJ2-3; the D is unclear. The CDR3 totals 12 residues. V was clipped by 5 bases and J by 6 bases, with 9 bases between them. Germline V gene sequence: CDR1 SEHNR, CDR2 FQNEAQ (reference sequence). CDR3 protein: CASSPRRDTQYF. CDR3 sequence (DNA): TGTGCCAGCAGCCCCAGGCGGGATACGCAGTATTTT.

The rearrangement joins TRBV20-1 to TRBJ1-1; 8 bases are shared with TRBD1. V shed 6 bases and J 4 bases; nucleotides not matched to a gene: 13. CDR3 length: 15 amino acids. Per germline, CDR1 DFQATT and CDR2 SNEGSKA (reference sequence). CDR3 nucleotides: TGCAGTGCAGAACCGGACAGGGTGAAAGGCACTGAAGCTTTCTTT. Translated: CSAEPDRVKGTEAFF.